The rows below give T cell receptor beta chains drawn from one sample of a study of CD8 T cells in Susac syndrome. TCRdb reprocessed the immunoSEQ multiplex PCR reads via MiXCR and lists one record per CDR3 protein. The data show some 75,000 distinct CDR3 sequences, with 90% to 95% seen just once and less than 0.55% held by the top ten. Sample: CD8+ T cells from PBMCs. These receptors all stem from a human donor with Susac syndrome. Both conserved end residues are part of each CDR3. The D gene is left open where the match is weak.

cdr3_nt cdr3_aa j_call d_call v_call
TGTGCCAGCTCACCTCATGGACTAGCTTACAATGAGCAGTTCTTC CASSPHGLAYNEQFF TRBJ2-1 TRBD2 TRBV18
TGCGCCAGCAGCGTGGATAGGGCGGGCACTGAAGCTTTCTTT CASSVDRAGTEAFF TRBJ1-1 . TRBV5-1
TGTGCCAGCAGCTTAGTTGCGTCTCAAGAGACCCAGTACTTC CASSLVASQETQYF TRBJ2-5 . TRBV11-2
TGTGCCAGCAGCTTAGAGTGGGAGAACACTGAAGCTTTCTTT CASSLEWENTEAFF TRBJ1-1 . TRBV7-8
TGTGCCAGCAGCCACACCGCGGACTCCCAATACAATGAGCAGTTCTTC CASSHTADSQYNEQFF TRBJ2-1 . TRBV14
TGCGCCAGCAGCCAAACCGGGACAGGGGCCGAGCAGTACTTC CASSQTGTGAEQYF TRBJ2-7 TRBD1 TRBV5-1
TGTGCCACCCAGCGGGAGGGGGAGACCCAGTACTTC CATQREGETQYF TRBJ2-5 TRBD2 TRBV2
TGTGCCAGCAGTTACGGGCCCAGGGCATGGGGTAGGGACACTGAAGCTTTCTTT CASSYGPRAWGRDTEAFF TRBJ1-1 . TRBV6-5
TGCAGCGCCTCCGGGACTATACTCTACGAGCAGTACTTC CSASGTILYEQYF TRBJ2-7 TRBD2 TRBV29-1
TGCAGTGCTGGAGAGACTAGCGGGAGGAATGAGCAGTTCTTC CSAGETSGRNEQFF TRBJ2-1 TRBD2 TRBV20-1
TGCAGTGCCAACGACCCCCCAGAAGGAGTGAGGCACTATGGCTACACCTTC CSANDPPEGVRHYGYTF TRBJ1-2 . TRBV20-1
TGTGCCAGCAGCCCCGGTGGGCTTGATAGCATTCAGTACTTC CASSPGGLDSIQYF TRBJ2-4 . TRBV5-5
TGTGCCAGCAGCTCTCGGCTCTATGAGCAGTACTTC CASSSRLYEQYF TRBJ2-7 . TRBV7-8
TGCGCCAGCAGTTTCCTAGAAGGAGATACGCAGTATTTT CASSFLEGDTQYF TRBJ2-3 . TRBV10-2
TGTGCCAGCAGCTTGGGGCAGGGGGCCACTGAAGCTTTCTTT CASSLGQGATEAFF TRBJ1-1 TRBD1 TRBV5-4
TGTGCCACCCAGGACAGCGGGAGGGTCCCCTACGAGCAGTACTTC CATQDSGRVPYEQYF TRBJ2-7 TRBD2 TRBV6-1